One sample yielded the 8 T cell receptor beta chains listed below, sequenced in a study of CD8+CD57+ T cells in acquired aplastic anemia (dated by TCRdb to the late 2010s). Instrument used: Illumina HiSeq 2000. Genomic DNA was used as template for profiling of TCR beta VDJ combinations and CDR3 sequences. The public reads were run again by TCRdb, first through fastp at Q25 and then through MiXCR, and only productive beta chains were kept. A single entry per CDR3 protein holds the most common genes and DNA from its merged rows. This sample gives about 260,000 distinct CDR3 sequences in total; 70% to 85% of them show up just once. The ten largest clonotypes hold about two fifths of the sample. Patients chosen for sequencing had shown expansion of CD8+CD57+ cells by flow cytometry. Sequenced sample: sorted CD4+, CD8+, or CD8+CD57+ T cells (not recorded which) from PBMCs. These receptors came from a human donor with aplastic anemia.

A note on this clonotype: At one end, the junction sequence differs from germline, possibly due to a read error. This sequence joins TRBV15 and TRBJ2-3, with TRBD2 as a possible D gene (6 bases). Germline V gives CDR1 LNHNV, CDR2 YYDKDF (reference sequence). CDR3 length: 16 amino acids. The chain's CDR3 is CASSRDRQGGPDTQYF. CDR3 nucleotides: TGTGCCTCCAGCAGAGATAGGCAGGGAGGTCCAGATACGCAGTATTTT.

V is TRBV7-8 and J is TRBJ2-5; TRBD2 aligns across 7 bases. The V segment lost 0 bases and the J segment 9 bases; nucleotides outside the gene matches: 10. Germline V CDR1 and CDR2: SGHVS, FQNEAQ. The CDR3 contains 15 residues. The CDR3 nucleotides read TGTGCCAGCAGCTTAGCGGGAGGGACCGAAGCGCCCCAGTACTTC. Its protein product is CASSLAGGTEAPQYF.

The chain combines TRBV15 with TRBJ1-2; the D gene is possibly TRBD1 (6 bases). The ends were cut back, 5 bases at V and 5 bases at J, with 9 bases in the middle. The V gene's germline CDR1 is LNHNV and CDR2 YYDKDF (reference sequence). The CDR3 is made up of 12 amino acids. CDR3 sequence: CATSRGQYGYTF. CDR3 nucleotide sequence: TGTGCCACCAGCCGCGGACAGTATGGCTACACCTTC.

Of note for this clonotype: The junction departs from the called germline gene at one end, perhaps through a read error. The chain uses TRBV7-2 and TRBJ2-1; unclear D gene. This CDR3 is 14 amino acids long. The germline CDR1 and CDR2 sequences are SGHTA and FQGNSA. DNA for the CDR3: TGTGCCAGCAGTGGCGGTGCCGATACCCAGTACCTCGGGTTC. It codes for CASSGGADTQYLGF.

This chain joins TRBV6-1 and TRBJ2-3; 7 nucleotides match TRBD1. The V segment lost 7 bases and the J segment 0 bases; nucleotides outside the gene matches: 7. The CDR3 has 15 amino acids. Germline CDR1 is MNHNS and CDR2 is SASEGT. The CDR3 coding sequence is TGTGCCAGCAAGTCGGGACAGAGAAGCACAGATACGCAGTATTTT. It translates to CASKSGQRSTDTQYF.

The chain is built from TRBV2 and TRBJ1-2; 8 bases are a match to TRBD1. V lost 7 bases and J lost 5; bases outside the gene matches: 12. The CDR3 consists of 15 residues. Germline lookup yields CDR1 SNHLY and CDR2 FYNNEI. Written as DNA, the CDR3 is TGTGCCAGCATTCGCGACAGGGGAGGGGAATATGGCTACACCTTC. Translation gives CASIRDRGGEYGYTF.

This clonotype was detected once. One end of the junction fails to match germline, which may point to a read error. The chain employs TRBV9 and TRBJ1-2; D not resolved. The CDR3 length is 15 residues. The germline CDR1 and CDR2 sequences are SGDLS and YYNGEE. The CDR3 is CASSWGGGANYGYTF. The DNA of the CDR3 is TGTGCCAGCAGCTGGGGTGGAGGAGCAAACTACGGCTACACCTTC. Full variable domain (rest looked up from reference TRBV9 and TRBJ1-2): DSGVTQTPKHLITATGQRVTLRCSPRSGDLSVYWYQQSLDQGLQFLIQYYNGEERAKGNILERFSAQQFPDLHSELNLSSLELGDSALYFCASSWGGGANYGYTFGSGTRLTVV.

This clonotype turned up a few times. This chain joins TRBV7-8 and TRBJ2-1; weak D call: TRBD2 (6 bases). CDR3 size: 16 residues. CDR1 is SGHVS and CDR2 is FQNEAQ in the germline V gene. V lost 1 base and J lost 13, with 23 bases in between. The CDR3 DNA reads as TGTGCCAGCAGCTTAGAGGGAGGTCGGGATACGCAGTATCAGTTCTTC. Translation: CASSLEGGRDTQYQFF.